This TCR beta chain comes out of a study of neurological immune-mediated disorders. This CDR3 is built from 14 residues. Trimming left V 6 bases short and J 0 bases short, with 11 bases between. CDR1 and CDR2 from the germline V gene are MGHRA and YSYEKL. Time point specified: longitudinal time-point 2. Unsorted libraries were derived from 2 million PBMCs stored at -80 C. Via MiXCR, TCRdb re-called the 5' RACE reads, giving one row per CDR3 protein. The sample holds some 80,000 distinct CDR3 sequences, 4.5% to 7.5% seen once. This clonotype showed up many times. The chain links TRBV4-1 to TRBJ2-5, with D possibly being TRBD2 (5 bases). The sequence was obtained from a woman aged 55-70 years with multiple sclerosis. Sequencing was performed on PBMCs. CDR3 sequence reads: CASSRTPNQETQYF. CDR3 nucleotides: TGCGCCAGCAGTCGGACTCCTAACCAAGAGACCCAGTACTTC.